Listed here are 7 T cell receptor beta chains from one sample, sequenced in a study of blood T cell repertoires in COVID-19. The assay was immunoSEQ multiplex PCR, and TCRdb's table has in-frame clones only and misses some. The sample lists about 370,000 clones; around 91% were seen once. Sequenced material: PBMCs or T cells enriched from blood (not recorded which). The origin of the receptors is a man aged 18 to 29 who had recovered from COVID-19.

V usage is TRBV3-1 (or the pseudogene TRBV3-2) and J usage is TRBJ2-7; D is possibly TRBD1 (6 bases). V was trimmed by 4 bases and J by 4 bases, leaving 20 bases between them. There are 16 residues in the CDR3. Per the germline V gene, CDR1 is LGHDT and CDR2 is YNNKEL (reference sequence). For the CDR3, the DNA is TGTGCCAGCAGCCGAGAGAGACAGGCGCCTTCTTACGAGCAGTACTTC. Amino acids: CASSRERQAPSYEQYF.

This clone was counted once. The chain has TRBV7-2 and TRBJ2-3, with 7 bases aligning to TRBD2. CDR1 is SGHTA, CDR2 FQGNSA, per germline. This CDR3 has 17 amino acids. Trimming took 0 bases from V and 1 from J; bases not matched to a gene: 7. The CDR3 DNA reads TGTGCCAGCAGCTTAGCGTTTACGGGAGGCCGCACAGATACGCAGTATTTT. This encodes CASSLAFTGGRTDTQYF. Looking up the rest from reference TRBV7-2 and TRBJ2-3 gives the full variable domain: GAGVSQSPSNKVTEKGKDVELRCDPISGHTALYWYRQSLGQGLEFLIYFQGNSAPDKSGLPSDRFSAERTGGSVSTLTIQRTQQEDSAVYLCASSLAFTGGRTDTQYFGPGTRLTVL.

The chain employs TRBV6-5 and TRBJ2-1; a weak D match, TRBD2 (6 bases). CDR3 length: 15 residues. The germline CDR1 and CDR2 sequences are MNHEY and SVGAGI. V was shortened by 0 bases and J by 9 bases, with 15 bases between the two germline ends. CDR3 loop: CASSYSASARPEQFF. CDR3 coding DNA: TGTGCCAGCAGTTACTCGGCTAGCGCACGGCCTGAGCAGTTCTTC.

This chain links TRBV9 with TRBJ2-6, with 7 bases fitting TRBD1. J lost 0 bases, V lost 0 bases, and 6 bases had no gene match. From germline, CDR1 is SGDLS and CDR2 YYNGEE. The CDR3 has 18 residues. The CDR3 reads CASSVGDSHRSGANVLTF. The CDR3 DNA follows: TGTGCCAGCAGCGTAGGGGACAGTCACCGCTCTGGGGCCAACGTCCTGACTTTC.

The rearrangement joins TRBV6-1 to TRBJ2-3; 7 positions agree with TRBD2. CDR1 MNHNS and CDR2 SASEGT come from the germline V gene. The CDR3 contains 16 residues. Trimming removed 1 base from V and 4 bases from J; junction bases left unmatched: 8. As DNA, the CDR3 is TGTGCCAGCAGTGAAGGGCGGGGGTCCCCTCCAGATACGCAGTATTTT. Its translation: CASSEGRGSPPDTQYF.

V usage is TRBV2 and J usage is TRBJ1-5; the D is unclear. CDR1 is SNHLY, CDR2 FYNNEI, per germline. The ends were cut back, 7 bases at V and 5 bases at J, with 12 bases in the middle. This CDR3 is built from 13 residues. The CDR3 region is CASTDGLHQPQHF. The CDR3 nucleotides are TGTGCCAGCACAGACGGACTTCATCAGCCCCAGCATTTT.

The chain has TRBV5-6 and TRBJ2-5, with D maybe TRBD2 (6 bases). The CDR3 totals 13 residues. CDR1 SGHDT and CDR2 YYEEEE come from the germline V gene. Between the trimmed V and J ends, which lost 2 bases and 3 bases, there was a span of 8 bases. CDR3: CASSLRGEETQYF. The CDR3 nucleotides are TGTGCCAGCAGCTTACGCGGGGAAGAGACCCAGTACTTC.